Measured by frequency, the clone carrying this TCR beta chain is large. Antigen unknown. Profiling of CSF cells used 10X single-cell V(D)J plus 5' expression. TCRdb reworked the 10x single-cell sequencing reads into one entry per CDR3 protein, no DNA. The sample spans about 1,000 distinct CDR3 sequences; the ten largest clones claim roughly 15%. This entry belongs to a study of CD8 T cells in cerebrospinal fluid in Alzheimer's disease. About the study: Plate-based nested PCR sequencing and droplet-based sequencing measured CSF T cell clonal expansion.

Study-wide findings and caveats: Expanded clones of at least 3% were commoner in Alzheimer's patients than healthy subjects. Alzheimer's patients were not enriched for EBV-specific clones, which were not the most expanded.

This CDR3 has 18 residues. Germline V gene data show CDR1 as MNHNY and CDR2 as SVGAGI (reference sequence). Sample: cerebrospinal fluid. The chain carries TRBV6-6 and TRBJ1-3; TCRdb picks TRBD1, but there is no DNA to check that call. This receptor was taken from a human donor in good health. CDR3 protein: CASSPSGTSKSSGNTIYF.